Following are 22 T cell receptor gamma chains from one sample sequenced in a study of Vδ1+ human thymocytes. These receptors have no identified antigens. The template was reverse-transcribed extracted RNA. Multiplex PCR used pooled V-gene forward primers and a constant-region reverse primer to amplify CDR3s. TCRdb reanalysed the multiplex PCR reads via CATT. The sample has some 22,000 gamma-chain clones, roughly 13% seen once; the top ten hold 1.5% to 2%. General observations from the study: Thymic TRG and TRD repertoires appeared highly polyclonal.

The sequenced sample was Vdelta1+ gamma-delta thymocytes from the thymus. Regarding subset: FACS-sorted CD3+ TCRalphabeta- TCRVdelta1+ TCRVdelta2- thymocytes. Receptor source: a child under two years old who had congenital heart surgery.

The chain is built from TRGV9 and TRGJ1 or TRGJ2. The CDR3 covers 14 residues. With 5 bases clipped from V and 2 bases from J, the junction kept 9 bases outside the gene matches. Germline CDR1 and CDR2: GITISATS and ISYDGTV (reference sequence). This chain's CDR3 is CALWVPRYYYKKLF. In nucleotides, the CDR3 is TGTGCCTTGTGGGTACCGAGATATTATTATAAGAAACTCTTT.

This clone has only a few counts. Other DNA sequences in this sample translate to the same CDR3. V usage is TRGV8 and J usage is TRGJP2. This CDR3 has 15 residues. V was pared by 1 base and J by 2 bases, with 4 bases of the junction left unmatched. CDR1 is VENAVY, CDR2 YDSYNSRV, per germline. The CDR3 nucleotides read TGTGCCACCTGGGATAGAAGAAGTAGTGATTGGATCAAGACGTTT. This translates into CATWDRRSSDWIKTF.

As regards this clone: One end of the junction varies from germline; a read error may be responsible. The chain employs TRGV4 and TRGJ1 or TRGJ2. The length of the CDR3 is 13 residues. Germline V gene sequence: CDR1 EGSTGY, CDR2 YDSYTSSV. CDR3 protein: CATWNGLSPKKLF. The CDR3 DNA is TGTGCCACCTGGAATGGGCTTTCCCCTAAGAAACTCTTT.

This clone was picked up a small number of times. The chain combines TRGV8 with TRGJ1 or TRGJ2. Germline lookup yields CDR1 VENAVY and CDR2 YDSYNSRV. Trimming took 4 bases from V and 3 from J; bases not matched to a gene: 6. This CDR3 comprises 13 residues. CDR3 residues: CATWDYRYYKKLF. The CDR3 DNA reads as TGTGCCACCTGGGACTACCGTTATTATAAGAAACTCTTT.

Worth noting for this clone: This same CDR3 is encoded by further DNA sequences in the sample. This sequence joins TRGV8 and TRGJP2. The CDR3 sequence is 17 residues long. Germline assignment: CDR1 VENAVY and CDR2 YDSYNSRV. With 0 bases clipped from V and 0 bases from J, the junction kept 7 bases outside the gene matches. This CDR3 reads CATWDRICYSSDWIKTF. The CDR3 DNA follows: TGTGCCACCTGGGATAGGATCTGCTATAGTAGTGATTGGATCAAGACGTTT.

This clone was detected only a few times. This chain uses TRGV4 with TRGJP2. CDR3 length equals 14 residues. V shed 6 bases and J 16 bases; nucleotides not matched to a gene: 20. The germline gives CDR1 EGSTGY, CDR2 YDSYTSSV. The CDR3 spells CATWLMGGRMRKTF. The CDR3 DNA sequence: TGTGCCACCTGGCTAATGGGGGGCCGAATGCGCAAGACGTTT.

This clone has just a few counts. The chain links TRGV9 to TRGJP1. There are 16 residues in the CDR3. The V and J ends lost 3 bases and 4 bases, in that order; junction bases with no gene match: 11. Germline V gene data show CDR1 as GITISATS and CDR2 as ISYDGTV (reference sequence). CDR3 sequence reads: CALWETNSFTGWFKIF. The CDR3, as DNA: TGTGCCTTGTGGGAGACCAATTCCTTCACTGGTTGGTTCAAGATATTT.

The chain couples TRGV4 to TRGJ1 or TRGJ2. V gave up 3 bases and J gave up 6 bases; unmatched junction bases: 5. CDR3 length: 12 amino acids. The germline CDR1 and CDR2 sequences are EGSTGY and YDSYTSSV. CDR3 DNA sequence: TGTGCCACCTGGGATCTAAGTTATAAGAAACTCTTT. Translating gives CATWDLSYKKLF.

This clone has more than one count but fewer than ten. The same CDR3 also results from other DNA sequences found in this sample. The chain combines TRGV4 with TRGJ1 or TRGJ2. Germline V gene data show CDR1 as EGSTGY and CDR2 as YDSYTSSV. J was trimmed by 3 bases and V by 1 base; bases with no gene match: 3. The CDR3 consists of 13 residues. CDR3 sequence reads: CATWDGLYYKKLF. CDR3 in DNA: TGTGCCACCTGGGATGGCCTTTATTATAAGAAACTCTTT.

The rearrangement uses TRGV4 and TRGJ1 or TRGJ2. V lost 0 bases and J lost 6; bases outside the gene matches: 2. In germline, CDR1 is EGSTGY, CDR2 YDSYTSSV. The CDR3 totals 12 residues. The CDR3 DNA reads TGTGCCACCTGGGATGGGACTTATAAGAAACTCTTT. This translates into CATWDGTYKKLF.

This chain links TRGV3 with TRGJ1 or TRGJ2. The germline V gene has CDR1 VTNTFY and CDR2 YDVSTARD (reference sequence). Trimming at V came to 6 bases and at J to 1 base, leaving 3 bases not matched to a gene. This CDR3 is built from 12 residues. CDR3 amino acids: CATWLNYYKKLF. CDR3 DNA sequence: TGTGCCACCTGGCTTAATTATTATAAGAAACTCTTT.

This clone was seen only a few times. Relative to the germline gene, one junction end is altered; a read error may explain this. The chain is built from TRGV9 and TRGJ1 or TRGJ2. The CDR3 contains 14 residues. Germline values: CDR1 GITISATS, CDR2 ISYDGTV (reference sequence). This CDR3 reads CALGEVADYYKKLF. The DNA of the CDR3 is TGTGCCTTGGGGGAGGTCGCCGATTATTATAAGAAACTCTTT.

This clone was counted only a few times. The junction differs from germline at one of its ends, possibly a read error. This sequence joins TRGV4 and TRGJ1 or TRGJ2. This CDR3 has 13 residues. Germline-derived CDR1 and CDR2 are EGSTGY and YDSYTSSV. The CDR3 DNA follows: TGTGCCACCTGGAATGGGCCCCGGCCGATGAAACTCTTT. This sequence encodes CATWNGPRPMKLF.

V is TRGV8 and J is TRGJ1 or TRGJ2. After removal of 1 base from V and 7 bases from J, the junction contained 4 bases not matched to a gene. The length of the CDR3 is 12 residues. CDR1 VENAVY and CDR2 YDSYNSRV come from the germline V gene. In DNA form, the CDR3 reads TGTGCCACCTGGGATAGTGTCTATAAGAAACTCTTT. Translating it yields CATWDSVYKKLF.

There are a few counts of this clone. The chain joins TRGV2 to TRGJ1 or TRGJ2. The germline CDR1 and CDR2 sequences are EGSNGY and YDSYNSKV. The CDR3 is 11 residues long. V trimming: 3 bases; J trimming: 12 bases; junction bases outside the gene matches: 8. Here the CDR3 DNA reads TGTGCCACCTGGGACCGTGGACGGAAACTCTTT. Translating it yields CATWDRGRKLF.

This clone was counted a few times. The J gene is TRGJ1 or TRGJ2, the V gene TRGV4. The CDR3 sequence is 13 residues long. V trimming: 6 bases; J trimming: 0 bases; junction bases outside the gene matches: 5. The germline CDR1 and CDR2 sequences are EGSTGY and YDSYTSSV. The CDR3 DNA reads TGTGCCACCTGGCTATCGAATTATTATAAGAAACTCTTT. Its translation: CATWLSNYYKKLF.

The sample holds a few counts of this clone. Other DNA sequences in the same sample also yield this CDR3. The rearrangement links TRGV4 to TRGJ1 or TRGJ2. V was pared by 6 bases and J by 4 bases, with 6 bases of the junction left unmatched. The CDR3 length is 12 residues. Germline V CDR1 and CDR2: EGSTGY, YDSYTSSV. The CDR3 loop is CATWNRYYKKLF. CDR3 DNA sequence: TGTGCCACCTGGAATCGCTATTATAAGAAACTCTTT.

This sequence joins TRGV4 and TRGJ1 or TRGJ2. The CDR3 covers 12 residues. The V and J ends lost 5 bases and 8 bases, in that order; junction bases with no gene match: 9. The germline V gene encodes CDR1 EGSTGY and CDR2 YDSYTSSV. CDR3 sequence (DNA): TGTGCCACCTGGGGACTCCTAAATAAGAAACTCTTT. Translation gives CATWGLLNKKLF.

The gene calls are TRGV9 and TRGJ1 or TRGJ2. Germline V gene lookup returns CDR1 GITISATS and CDR2 ISYDGTV (reference sequence). V gave up 3 bases and J gave up 7 bases; unmatched junction bases: 3. The CDR3 length is 11 residues. The CDR3 DNA reads as TGTGCCTTGTGGGAGCGATATAAGAAACTCTTT. Translation gives CALWERYKKLF.

This clone was picked up one time. This sequence joins TRGV8 and TRGJ1 or TRGJ2. Germline V gene data show CDR1 as VENAVY and CDR2 as YDSYNSRV. This CDR3 is built from 15 residues. J gave up 0 bases and V 6 bases, and 11 bases lay outside the gene matches. CDR3 in amino acids: CATWTLNSNYYKKLF. In DNA, the CDR3 is TGTGCCACCTGGACGCTAAATTCGAATTATTATAAGAAACTCTTT.

Note on this clone: Only one base separates this from a far larger clonotype, so it likely reflects a read error. The chain employs TRGV5 and TRGJ1 or TRGJ2. The CDR3 spans 14 residues. CDR1 is VINAFY and CDR2 is YDVSNSKD in the germline V gene. The junction had 4 bases not matched to a gene; V was cut back by 0 bases and J by 2 bases. The CDR3 loop reads CATWDRRYYYKKLF. The CDR3 nucleotides read TGTGCCACCTGGGACAGGCGGTATTATTATAAGAAACTCTTT.

This clone was found a few times. The chain couples TRGV9 to TRGJ1 or TRGJ2. The junction had 16 bases not matched to a gene; V was cut back by 5 bases and J by 0 bases. This CDR3 is 17 amino acids long. Per germline, CDR1 GITISATS and CDR2 ISYDGTV (reference sequence). DNA of the CDR3: TGTGCCTTGTGGGTGTTTAGCGACCGGCGGAATTATTATAAGAAACTCTTT. Translating it yields CALWVFSDRRNYYKKLF.